Given below is one T cell receptor beta chain in context. Original methodology: Estimation of nucleated cell counts was performed using reference gene primer amplification. The assay was immunoSEQ multiplex PCR, and TCRdb's table has in-frame clones only and misses some. The DNA gave D and trimming, while V, J and clone size come from that table. The sample contains about 20,000 clones, around 92% of which appear only once. The data were taken from a study of blood T cell repertoires in COVID-19. Turning to the study itself: Samples came from the United States, Italy and Spain, spanning acute and convalescent COVID-19. In each case, the material was cDNA or gDNA derived from T cells, B-cell-depleted T cells, or PBMCs.

CDR3 size: 12 residues. Germline V lookup: CDR1 SQVTM, CDR2 ANQGSEA. V lost 4 bases, J lost 0 bases, and 7 bases lay in between. Sequenced: peripheral blood. The receptor comes from a human donor in a cohort sampled during active COVID-19. This chain connects TRBV29-1 to TRBJ2-7; D perhaps matches TRBD2 (5 bases). This CDR3 is CSVGRSSYEQYF. CDR3 bases: TGCAGCGTTGGGAGGTCCTCCTACGAGCAGTACTTC.